The entry below describes one T cell receptor (beta chain). Its antigen is unknown. Qualities for individual bases were not recorded, and no much larger clone is one base off. The data are from a study of long-term antiretroviral therapy in people with HIV (dated 2022 in TCRdb). A note on the overall study: The earliest samples were collected about a decade before the 2015 WHO recommendation for immediate ART, when ART was typically delayed until CD4 counts fell. This retrospective serial study examined whether starting ART and sustained HIV suppression were associated with changes in the composition and diversity of the TRB repertoire in peripheral blood. Among the 30 to 35 participants with HIV, fewer than twelve were female. Test extractions of a monoclonal T-cell line alongside approximately 34 polyclonal samples showed no cross-contamination during QIAcube processing. From 30 to 35 adults with confirmed HIV infection, the cohort provided approximately 210 cryopreserved PBMC samples, gathered serially across a mean of around 6 years (range 1-12). Summary of the overall study and its limitations: HIV repertoires had narrower CDR3 length ranges than controls, and the network structure suggested an antigen-experienced repertoire that shifted only slightly toward naive after ART. Samples dated from 2004 to 2017, and the ART regimens used may be less effective than current ones. No data were available on ART adherence, viral resistance or therapy changes, limiting inferences about post-ART repertoire changes. A significant increase in TRB diversity was found to be associated with ART initiation, although TRB diversity was observed to remain significantly below that of transplant donor controls even after long-term ART. Unsorted PBMC were profiled instead of sorted CD4+ and CD8+ T cells because pre-ART samples had limited cell numbers. Since PBMC availability was limited, sequencing covered only the TCR beta chain, with no alpha chain pairing. Expanded TRB clones identified before ART initiation dominated the repertoire at all time points, although this dominance fluctuated and declined in many PLHIV after ART.

In the germline V gene (reference sequence), CDR1 corresponds to SEHNR and CDR2 to FQNEAQ. The CDR3 sequence holds 15 residues, the cysteine and phenylalanine included. This entry keeps only the CDR3 DNA: 45 bases, framed from base 1. Relative to germline, V is 2 bases shorter and J is 8 bases shorter, with 18 bases between their ends. Inclusion was restricted to participants for whom at least one PBMC sample before ART initiation and at least two post-ART samples were available. Treatment was received in the United States of America by all participants with HIV. Cryopreserved samples of about 1-11 million PBMC were thawed and washed before DNA extraction. At the time of the earliest PBMC sample for each participant with HIV, ages ranged from roughly 20 to 60 years. Each participant contributed PBMC samples from 1-4 timepoints before ART initiation and 2-8 timepoints after ART initiation, with a median of 7 samples. Serial HIV viral load, CD4+ T-cell count, ART history and demographic data were obtained for every participant. Genomic DNA was extracted from unsorted PBMC with a Qiagen kit on a QIAcube, with processing performed in batches of 12 samples.

The immunoSEQ hsTCRB v3.0 assay was used at survey level resolution to sequence the TRB variable region. A depth of roughly 35,000-50,000 T-cell genomes per sample was targeted for TRB sequencing. Pooled TRB libraries were sequenced on an Illumina MiSeq with a v3 150-cycle kit. The original pipeline was this. Repertoire analysis was run in R within a reproducible Nextflow workflow that covered QC, data transformation and analysis. LymphoSeq2, an R package for exploring AIRR-Seq data, was used to implement custom analyses. Four samples that yielded fewer than 5000 total TRB sequences were excluded, so that more than 150 HIV repertoires were analyzed. Among the 180 to 200 HIV repertoires that were kept, approximately 61 were collected before ART initiation and roughly 130 were collected after ART initiation. Each repertoire was downsampled to 5000 TRB nucleotide sequences, and summary statistics were averaged across 100 downsampling iterations. The analysis kept only TRB sequences whose CDR3 regions were at least seven amino acids long. Diversity was measured with a Shannon entropy-derived clonality score and the Gini coefficient. In repertoire networks, the top 5000 CDR3 amino acid sequences were linked whenever an edit distance of one separated two sequences. For TRB CDR3 amino acid sequences, antigen specificity groups and MHC restriction were predicted with GLIPH2. CDR3 amino acid sequences were matched against VDJdb and McPAS-TCR to flag known CMV, EBV, HIV or tissue antigen associations. Pre-ART, post-ART and control groups were compared with Wilcoxon signed-rank tests and Holm-Bonferroni correction. TCRdb holds this immuneACCESS table with in-frame rearrangements only. Some clones are missing; in checked studies, unresolved V genes explain under half, and the rest has no known cause. That table supplies the V and J calls and clone size; D and trimming were determined from the DNA. The sample has around 31,000 clones on record, 80% to 90% of them singletons. The ten most abundant clones make up around 3.8% of the sample.

This receptor was taken from a man aged 18 to 29 with HIV. The sequencing used unsorted PBMCs, collected 0.8 years before starting antiretroviral therapy. This receptor chain uses TRBV7-9 and TRBJ1-1; a tentative D call is TRBD1 (5 bases match). The CDR3 protein: CASSLFSPDRGEAFF. DNA sequence: TGTGCCAGCAGCTTATTTTCCCCTGATAGGGGAGAAGCTTTCTTT.